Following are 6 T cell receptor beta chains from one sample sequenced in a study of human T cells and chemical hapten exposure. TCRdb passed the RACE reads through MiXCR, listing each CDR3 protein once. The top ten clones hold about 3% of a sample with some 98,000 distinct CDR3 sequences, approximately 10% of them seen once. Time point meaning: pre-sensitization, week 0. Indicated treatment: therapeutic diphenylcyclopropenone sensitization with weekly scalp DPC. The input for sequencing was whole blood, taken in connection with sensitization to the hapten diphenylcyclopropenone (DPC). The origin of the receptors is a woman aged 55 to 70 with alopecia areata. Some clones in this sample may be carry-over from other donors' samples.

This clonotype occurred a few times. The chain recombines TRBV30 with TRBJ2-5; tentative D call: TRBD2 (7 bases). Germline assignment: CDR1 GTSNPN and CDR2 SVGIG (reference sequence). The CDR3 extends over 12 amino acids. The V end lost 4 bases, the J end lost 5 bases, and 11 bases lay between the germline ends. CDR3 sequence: CAWKEGGETQYF. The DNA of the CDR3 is TGTGCCTGGAAGGAGGGGGGGGAGACCCAGTACTTC.

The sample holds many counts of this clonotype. CDR3 nucleotides: TGTGCCAGCAGTGAACCACTAGCGGGCACAGATACGCAGTATTTT. Its protein product is CASSEPLAGTDTQYF. The gene calls are TRBV6-1 and TRBJ2-3; TRBD2 matches at 8 bases. The V and J ends lost 2 bases and 1 base, in that order; junction bases with no gene match: 2. The CDR3 is 15 residues long. CDR1 MNHNS and CDR2 SASEGT come from the germline V gene.

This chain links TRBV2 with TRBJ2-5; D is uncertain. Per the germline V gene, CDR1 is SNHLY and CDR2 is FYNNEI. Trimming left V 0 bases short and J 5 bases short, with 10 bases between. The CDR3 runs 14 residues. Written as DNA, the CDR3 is TGTGCCAGCAGTGAAGCGCTTCAAGGGGAGACCCAGTACTTC. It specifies CASSEALQGETQYF.

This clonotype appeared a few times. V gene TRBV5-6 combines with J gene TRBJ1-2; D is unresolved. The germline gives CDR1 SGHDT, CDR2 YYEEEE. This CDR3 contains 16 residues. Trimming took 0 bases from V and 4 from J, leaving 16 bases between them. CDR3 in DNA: TGTGCCAGCAGCTTGGTATTAGGACGGCTTCTCTATGGCTACACCTTC. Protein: CASSLVLGRLLYGYTF.

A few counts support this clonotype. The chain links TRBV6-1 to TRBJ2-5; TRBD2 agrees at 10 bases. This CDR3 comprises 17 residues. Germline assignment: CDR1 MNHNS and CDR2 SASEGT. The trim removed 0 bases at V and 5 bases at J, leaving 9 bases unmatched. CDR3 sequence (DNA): TGTGCCAGCAGTGAAGCGGCGAGCGGGGGGGCGAGGGAGACCCAGTACTTC. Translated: CASSEAASGGARETQYF.

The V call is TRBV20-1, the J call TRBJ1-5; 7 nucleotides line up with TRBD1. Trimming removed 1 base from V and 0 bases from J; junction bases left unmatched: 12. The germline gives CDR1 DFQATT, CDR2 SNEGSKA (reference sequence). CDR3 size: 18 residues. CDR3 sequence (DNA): TGCAGTGCTAGAGGACCGGGACAGAACCCCTATAGCAATCAGCCCCAGCATTTT. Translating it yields CSARGPGQNPYSNQPQHF.